The 7 T cell receptor beta chains below all came from one sample that was sequenced in a study of technical replicates of blood from a handful of donors (dated by TCRdb to about 2017). To prepare the library, the immunoSEQ multiplex PCR assay was applied. The table was pulled from immuneACCESS by TCRdb, which kept in-frame rearrangements only. Such tables lose some clones; where checked, under half of the loss comes from unresolved V genes, and the rest has no known cause. This sample comprises some 96,000 clones, 95% of them detected only once. The ten largest clonotypes hold roughly 0.22% of the sample. The sequencing sample was made of T cells isolated from PBMCs. Receptors originate from a human donor in good health.

The rearrangement joins TRBV28 to TRBJ2-7, with TRBD1 matching 9 bases. The J segment lost 9 bases and the V segment lost 4 bases, leaving 7 bases of the junction unmatched. The CDR3 has 13 residues. Germline-derived CDR1 and CDR2 are MDHEN and SYDVKM. DNA of the CDR3: TGTGCCAGCAGTTCGGGACAGGGAACTATGCAGTACTTC. This encodes CASSSGQGTMQYF. Full variable domain (missing parts from reference TRBV28 and TRBJ2-7): DVKVTQSSRYLVKRTGEKVFLECVQDMDHENMFWYRQDPGLGLRLIYFSYDVKMKEKGDIPEGYSVSREKKERFSLILESASTNQTSMYLCASSSGQGTMQYFGPGTRLTVT.

V is TRBV19 and J is TRBJ2-1; TRBD2 matches 12 bases. V shed 5 bases and J 4 bases; nucleotides not matched to a gene: 18. The CDR3 contains 20 residues. CDR1 and CDR2 from the germline V gene are LNHDA and SQIVND (reference sequence). In nucleotides, the CDR3 is TGTGCCAGTAGTCCTCACCCGACTAGCGGGAGACCCACCATATACAATGAGCAGTTCTTC. It codes for CASSPHPTSGRPTIYNEQFF.

The genes are TRBV5-4 and TRBJ2-5, with TRBD2 matching over 8 bases. CDR1 and CDR2 from the germline V gene are SGHNT and YYREEE (reference sequence). The CDR3 has 15 amino acids. V was pared by 4 bases and J by 2 bases, with 7 bases of the junction left unmatched. The CDR3 sequence: CASSTSLAGQETQYF. CDR3 coding DNA: TGTGCCAGCAGCACGAGTCTAGCGGGTCAAGAGACCCAGTACTTC. The full variable domain, completed using reference TRBV5-4 and TRBJ2-5, is ETGVTQSPTHLIKTRGQQVTLRCSSQSGHNTVSWYQQALGQGPQFIFQYYREEENGRGNFPPRFSGLQFPNYSSELNVNALELDDSALYLCASSTSLAGQETQYFGPGTRLLVL.

DNA of the CDR3: TGTGCCAGCGGGACAGGGACGGGAGGAAACACCATATATTTT. Translation: CASGTGTGGNTIYF. The rearrangement links TRBV18 to TRBJ1-3; 9 bases map to TRBD1. This CDR3 has 14 residues. CDR1 is KGHSH and CDR2 is LQKENI in the germline V gene. Trimming removed 8 bases from V and 4 bases from J; junction bases left unmatched: 6.

The chain employs TRBV7-9 and TRBJ1-2; TRBD1 matches 7 bases. V dropped 5 bases and J dropped 6; count of bases not matched to a gene: 6. This CDR3 has 13 residues. CDR1 is SEHNR, CDR2 FQNEAQ, per germline (reference sequence). The DNA of the CDR3 is TGTGCCAGCAGCCTCCGGGACAGCGATGGCTACACCTTC. This sequence encodes CASSLRDSDGYTF.

The chain has TRBV19 and TRBJ2-3; the D is unclear. The V gene's germline CDR1 is LNHDA and CDR2 SQIVND (reference sequence). The CDR3 covers 13 residues. V lost 6 bases, J lost 3 bases, and 10 bases lay in between. CDR3 in amino acids: CASSSLSTDTQYF. The CDR3, as DNA: TGTGCCAGTAGCTCTCTGAGTACAGATACGCAGTATTTT.

The rearrangement uses TRBV10-3 and TRBJ2-7; D not resolved. Germline V gives CDR1 ENHRY, CDR2 SYGVKD. CDR3 length: 12 residues. The V gene lost 4 bases and the J gene lost 5 bases, with 9 bases spanning the gap. CDR3 nucleotide sequence: TGTGCCATCAGTGCCGAGAGTGACGAGCAGTACTTC. Its protein product is CAISAESDEQYF.